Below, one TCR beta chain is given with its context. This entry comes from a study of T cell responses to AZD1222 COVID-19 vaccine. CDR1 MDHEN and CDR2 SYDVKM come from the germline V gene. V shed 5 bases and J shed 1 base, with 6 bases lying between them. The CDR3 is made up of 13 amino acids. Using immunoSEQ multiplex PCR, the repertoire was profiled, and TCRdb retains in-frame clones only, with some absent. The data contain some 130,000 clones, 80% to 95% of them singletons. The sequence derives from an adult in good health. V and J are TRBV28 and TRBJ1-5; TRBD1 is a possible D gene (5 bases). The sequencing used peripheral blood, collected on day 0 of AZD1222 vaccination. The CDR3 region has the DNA TGTGCCAGCAGTCCAGGGAGCAATCAGCCCCAGCATTTT. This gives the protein CASSPGSNQPQHF.